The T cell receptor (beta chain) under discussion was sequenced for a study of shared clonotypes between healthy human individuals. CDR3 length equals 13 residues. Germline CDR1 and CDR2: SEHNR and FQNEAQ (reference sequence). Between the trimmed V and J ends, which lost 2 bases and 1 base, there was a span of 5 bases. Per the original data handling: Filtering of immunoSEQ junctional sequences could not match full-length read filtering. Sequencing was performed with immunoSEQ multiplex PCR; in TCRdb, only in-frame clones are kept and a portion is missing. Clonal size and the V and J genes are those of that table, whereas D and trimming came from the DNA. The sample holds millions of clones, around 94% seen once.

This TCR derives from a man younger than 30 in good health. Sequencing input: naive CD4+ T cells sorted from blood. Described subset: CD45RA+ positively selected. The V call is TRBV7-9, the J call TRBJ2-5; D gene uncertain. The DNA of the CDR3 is TGTGCCAGCAGCTTACCCGGCCAAGAGACCCAGTACTTC. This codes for CASSLPGQETQYF.